These 21 T cell receptor beta chains came from one sample sequenced in a study of Graves' ophthalmopathy and Graves' hyperthyroidism. The study amplified TCR beta CDR3 regions using RNA transcripts. HTBI primers primed a first-round RT-PCR, and a second-round multiplex PCR followed. TCRdb ran MiXCR on the multiplex PCR reads and lists one entry per CDR3 protein. Of over a million distinct CDR3 sequences listed, 35% to 45% are singletons. The sequenced sample consisted of peripheral blood or thyroid tissue (not recorded which). These receptors came from an adult man with Graves' hyperthyroidism.

This clonotype was counted many times. The V and J genes are TRBV7-2 and TRBJ1-6; unclear D gene. Germline assignment: CDR1 SGHTA and CDR2 FQGNSA. The CDR3 length is 15 residues. Trimming removed 3 bases from V and 3 bases from J, with 9 bases in between. This CDR3 reads CASSFFQDYNSPLHF. The CDR3 nucleotides are TGTGCCAGCAGCTTTTTTCAGGACTATAATTCACCCCTCCACTTT.

This clonotype was counted once. This chain joins TRBV7-9 and TRBJ2-7; TRBD2 aligns across 10 bases. TRBJ2-5 explains the end of the DNA better; the J call may be wrong. From germline, CDR1 is SEHNR and CDR2 FQNEAQ (reference sequence). The CDR3 consists of 20 residues. The CDR3 spells CASSDSVRGPGLADQETQYF. The CDR3 nucleotides read TGTGCCAGCAGTGACTCCGTTAGGGGCCCTGGACTAGCGGACCAAGAGACCCAGTACTTC.

The V gene is TRBV7-2, the J gene TRBJ2-5; 11 positions agree with TRBD2. The trim removed 5 bases at V and 4 bases at J, leaving 18 bases unmatched. Germline CDR1 and CDR2: SGHTA and FQGNSA. The CDR3 contains 19 residues. The CDR3 spells CASSRPLLVAGGPRETQYF. In nucleotides, the CDR3 is TGTGCCAGCAGCCGACCCCTCCTGGTAGCGGGGGGGCCGAGAGAGACCCAGTACTTC. Filled out from reference TRBV7-2 and TRBJ2-5, the complete variable domain reads GAGVSQSPSNKVTEKGKDVELRCDPISGHTALYWYRQSLGQGLEFLIYFQGNSAPDKSGLPSDRFSAERTGGSVSTLTIQRTQQEDSAVYLCASSRPLLVAGGPRETQYFGPGTRLLVL.

This clonotype has ten or more counts. The V gene is TRBV2, the J gene TRBJ2-7; perhaps TRBD1 as D (6 bases). The CDR3 is 14 residues long. Per the germline V gene, CDR1 is SNHLY and CDR2 is FYNNEI. Trimming took 6 bases from V and 7 from J, leaving 19 bases between them. CDR3 sequence reads: CASRRTAPQEEQYF. CDR3 nucleotides: TGTGCCAGCAGGAGGACAGCCCCACAGGAGGAGCAGTACTTC. The variable domain in full, completed from reference TRBV2 and TRBJ2-7, reads EPEVTQTPSHQVTQMGQEVILRCVPISNHLYFYWYRQILGQKVEFLVSFYNNEISEKSEIFDDQFSVERPDGSNFTLKIRSTKLEDSAMYFCASRRTAPQEEQYFGPGTRLTVT.

As concerns this clonotype: This may be a read error: a much more frequent sequence differs by one nucleotide. The genes are TRBV7-9 and TRBJ2-7, with 7 bases lining up with TRBD1. CDR3 length: 15 residues. CDR1 is SEHNR, CDR2 FQNEAQ, per germline (reference sequence). CDR3 DNA: TGTGCCGGCAGGTCCCTAGACAGGGCAACCTACGAGCAGTACTTC. This encodes CAGRSLDRATYEQYF.

This clonotype appeared many times. J is TRBJ2-2 and V is TRBV7-2; D is perhaps TRBD1 (6 bases). Germline V CDR1 and CDR2: SGHTA, FQGNSA. Trimming left V 5 bases short and J 6 bases short, with 22 bases between. The CDR3 runs 17 residues. This CDR3 reads CASSSPTGNVISGELFF. As DNA, the CDR3 is TGTGCCAGCAGCAGTCCAACAGGGAACGTTATCTCCGGGGAGCTGTTTTTT. Based on the CDR3 plus reference TRBV7-2 and TRBJ2-2, the full variable domain is GAGVSQSPSNKVTEKGKDVELRCDPISGHTALYWYRQSLGQGLEFLIYFQGNSAPDKSGLPSDRFSAERTGGSVSTLTIQRTQQEDSAVYLCASSSPTGNVISGELFFGEGSRLTVL.

This clonotype was seen more than once but under ten times. V gene TRBV5-4 combines with J gene TRBJ2-3; TRBD2 matches 7 bases. CDR1 is SGHNT, CDR2 YYREEE, per germline (reference sequence). J lost 7 bases, V lost 1 base, and 12 bases had no gene match. This CDR3 has 16 amino acids. Here the CDR3 DNA reads TGTGCCAGCAGCTTGCCCGGTGTGGGCGGGAGTCATACGCAGTATTTT. It specifies CASSLPGVGGSHTQYF.

The CDR3 loop reads CASSEGQTIKLFF. The DNA of the CDR3 is TGTGCCAGCAGTGAAGGGCAGACCATAAAACTGTTTTTT. This rearrangement joins TRBV2 to TRBJ1-4; D uncertain. Germline loops: CDR1 SNHLY, CDR2 FYNNEI. V lost 1 base to trimming and J lost 10 bases, with 10 bases between them. CDR3 length: 13 amino acids. Full variable domain (remainder filled in from reference TRBV2 and TRBJ1-4): EPEVTQTPSHQVTQMGQEVILRCVPISNHLYFYWYRQILGQKVEFLVSFYNNEISEKSEIFDDQFSVERPDGSNFTLKIRSTKLEDSAMYFCASSEGQTIKLFFGSGTQLSVL.

This chain links TRBV10-3 with TRBJ1-4, with D possibly TRBD1 on 5 matching bases. Germline V gene data show CDR1 as ENHRY and CDR2 as SYGVKD. This CDR3 contains 14 residues. V lost 5 bases and J 8 bases, leaving 15 bases between the germline ends. CDR3 sequence reads: CAISNTDSWEKLFF. The CDR3 region has the DNA TGTGCCATCAGTAATACTGACAGTTGGGAAAAACTGTTTTTT.

This clonotype was counted between two and nine times. This chain links TRBV6-1 with TRBJ2-7; TRBD1 aligns across 9 bases. V dropped 5 bases and J dropped 3; count of bases not matched to a gene: 14. Germline-derived CDR1 and CDR2 are MNHNS and SASEGT. CDR3 length: 17 amino acids. In DNA, the CDR3 is TGTGCCAGCAGTTACTTCGGCGGGGGACAGGGATTCTACGAGCAGTACTTC. This gives the protein CASSYFGGGQGFYEQYF.

This clonotype was recorded a few times. Written as DNA, the CDR3 is TGTGCCACCCGTTCGACAGGCGGGAACACTGAAGCTTTCTTT. Protein sequence: CATRSTGGNTEAFF. V usage is TRBV6-5 and J usage is TRBJ1-1; TRBD1 is a possible D gene (6 bases). The CDR3 runs 14 residues. From germline, CDR1 is MNHEY and CDR2 SVGAGI. The V end lost 10 bases, the J end lost 1 base, and 16 bases lay between the germline ends.

The rearrangement joins TRBV7-2 to TRBJ2-3, with TRBD2 matching over 9 bases. The V and J ends lost 3 bases and 7 bases, in that order; junction bases with no gene match: 8. Per the germline V gene, CDR1 is SGHTA and CDR2 is FQGNSA. The CDR3 contains 15 residues. In DNA form, the CDR3 reads TGTGCCAGCAGCTTTGGGGGACTAGCAGCCCATACGCAGTATTTT. Protein product: CASSFGGLAAHTQYF.

With regard to this clonotype: A read error may account for a junction end that differs from germline. V is TRBV7-3 and J is TRBJ1-1, with D perhaps matching TRBD1 (6 bases). CDR3 size: 13 residues. Germline V gene sequence: CDR1 SGHTA, CDR2 FQGTGA. CDR3 in DNA: TGTGCCGGCAGCTCTACCGGGGGGCCTGAAGCTTTCTTT. Amino acids: CAGSSTGGPEAFF.

Many counts were recorded for this clonotype. J is TRBJ1-2 and V is TRBV20-1, with D possibly being TRBD1 (6 bases). The CDR3 is 13 residues long. Germline loops: CDR1 DFQATT, CDR2 SNEGSKA (reference sequence). Between the trimmed V and J ends, which lost 6 bases and 6 bases, there was a span of 17 bases. Written as DNA, the CDR3 is TGCAGTGCGCAGCGGCAGGGGTTTGATGGCTACACCTTC. Protein: CSAQRQGFDGYTF.

Ten or more counts support this clonotype. This chain uses TRBV4-2 with TRBJ1-6; D is perhaps TRBD1 (6 bases). V was clipped by 1 base and J by 7 bases, with 11 bases between them. CDR1 and CDR2 from the germline V gene are LGHNA and YNFKEQ. CDR3 length equals 15 residues. The CDR3 DNA reads TGTGCCAGCAGCCAAGTAGGGGGGGTCAATTCACCCCTCCACTTT. This sequence encodes CASSQVGGVNSPLHF.

The chain couples TRBV19 to TRBJ2-5; D is tentatively TRBD1 or TRBD2 (6 bases each). The CDR3 consists of 16 residues. V lost 6 bases and J 4 bases, leaving 21 bases between the germline ends. The germline V gene encodes CDR1 LNHDA and CDR2 SQIVND (reference sequence). The CDR3: CASRSRLQGGGETQYF. The CDR3 DNA is TGTGCCAGTAGGAGCCGACTACAGGGAGGAGGAGAGACCCAGTACTTC.

The chain joins TRBV7-2 to TRBJ1-2; weak D call: TRBD1 (6 bases). The germline V gene has CDR1 SGHTA and CDR2 FQGNSA. The CDR3 has 19 amino acids. The V gene lost 8 bases and the J gene lost 4 bases, with 32 bases spanning the gap. CDR3 amino acids: CASWSESRTAPFPGYGYTF. CDR3 coding DNA: TGTGCCAGCTGGTCCGAGTCTCGGACAGCTCCTTTTCCTGGCTATGGCTACACCTTC. Together with reference TRBV7-2 and TRBJ1-2, the CDR3 gives the full variable domain: GAGVSQSPSNKVTEKGKDVELRCDPISGHTALYWYRQSLGQGLEFLIYFQGNSAPDKSGLPSDRFSAERTGGSVSTLTIQRTQQEDSAVYLCASWSESRTAPFPGYGYTFGSGTRLTVV.

The chain joins TRBV10-3 to TRBJ2-7; D may be TRBD1 or TRBD2 (5 bases each). V dropped 10 bases and J dropped 3 bases, with 13 bases sitting between them. The germline gives CDR1 ENHRY, CDR2 SYGVKD. The length of the CDR3 is 12 residues. The CDR3 DNA reads TGTGCCAGCATGAGGGACCACTACGAGCAGTACTTC. It specifies CASMRDHYEQYF.

V gene TRBV28 combines with J gene TRBJ2-7, with D possibly matching TRBD1 (7 bases). The germline V gene encodes CDR1 MDHEN and CDR2 SYDVKM. The CDR3 is 14 amino acids. Trimming took off 10 bases at V and 5 bases at J, with 21 bases between the two ends. As DNA, the CDR3 is TGTGCCACCTTCAACCGGGCAGGGGGGCACGAGCAGTACTTC. This encodes CATFNRAGGHEQYF.

V and J are TRBV5-1 and TRBJ1-6; D unresolved. Trimming left V 0 bases short and J 10 bases short, with 8 bases between. This CDR3 has 13 amino acids. Germline CDR1 is SGHRS and CDR2 is YFSETQ. The DNA for the CDR3 is TGCGCCAGCAGCTTGGAGGAGAGCTCACCCCTCCACTTT. The encoded protein is CASSLEESSPLHF.

This clonotype came up many times. The chain links TRBV7-9 to TRBJ2-7; no reliable D call. The CDR3 loop spans 11 amino acids. Trimming pared 10 bases from V and 0 bases from J, leaving 7 bases between. Germline CDR1 SEHNR, CDR2 FQNEAQ (reference sequence). Written as DNA, the CDR3 is TGTGCCATCGGGCGCTCCTACGAGCAGTACTTC. This codes for CAIGRSYEQYF.